This entry lists 2 T cell receptor beta chains sequenced from one sample in a study of blood T cell repertoires in COVID-19. TCRdb keeps only in-frame clones here, not all; method: immunoSEQ multiplex PCR. The sample holds about 280,000 clones, about 83% seen once. Input material: peripheral blood. These receptors were obtained from a woman in her 50s who had recovered from COVID-19.

The chain recombines TRBV14 with TRBJ2-7; 9 bases map to TRBD1. The germline V gene has CDR1 SGHDN and CDR2 FVKESK. J lost 1 base, V lost 1 base, and 5 bases had no gene match. The CDR3 runs 16 residues. CDR3 DNA sequence: TGTGCCAGCAGCCAAGCCCCGGGACAGGGTTCCTACGAGCAGTACTTC. Residues: CASSQAPGQGSYEQYF. Full variable domain (remainder filled in from reference TRBV14 and TRBJ2-7): EAGVTQFPSHSVIEKGQTVTLRCDPISGHDNLYWYRRVMGKEIKFLLHFVKESKQDESGMPNNRFLAERTGGTYSTLKVQPAELEDSGVYFCASSQAPGQGSYEQYFGPGTRLTVT.

The chain links TRBV6-2 or TRBV6-3 to TRBJ2-1; TRBD2 agrees at 11 bases. The V and J ends lost 2 bases and 3 bases, in that order; junction bases with no gene match: 9. The CDR3 is made up of 18 amino acids. The germline gives CDR1 MNHEY, CDR2 SVGEGT. The CDR3 region is CASSYLPLAGGIYNEQFF. In DNA form, the CDR3 reads TGTGCCAGCAGTTACCTGCCTCTAGCGGGAGGAATCTACAATGAGCAGTTCTTC.